In this sample, the clone carrying this T cell receptor (beta chain) turned up many times. The antigen is not known. Caucasian individuals from Russia who were healthy and aged about 6 to 95 acted as donors. These data come from a study of blood T cells in healthy people across ages. This CDR3 has 16 amino acids. V was pared by 2 bases and J by 0 bases, with 3 bases of the junction left unmatched. Whole-study results and caveats: Compared with aged donors, long-lived donors showed fewer expanded clones, suggesting selection. Strongly correlated with naive T cell percentage was TCR beta diversity.

A second roughly 6 to 12 cycle PCR used barcoded and J-beta primers. Each of the cDNA molecules was tagged by a template-switch adaptor with 12 random nucleotides. Each CDR3 protein is one row after TCRdb ran MiXCR on the 5' RACE reads. The sample records 700,000 or so distinct CDR3 sequences, 40% to 45% being singletons. The chain recombines TRBV12-3 or TRBV12-4 with TRBJ2-7, with TRBD2 matching over 11 bases. Sequencing was carried out using blood. The sequence was collected from a man at least 80 years old in good health. CDR3 nucleotide sequence: TGTGCCAGCAGTTTACTAGCGGGGGGCATCTCCTACGAGCAGTACTTC. Its translation: CASSLLAGGISYEQYF.